This T cell receptor (beta chain) was identified during a study of cytomegalovirus exposure and HLA in healthy donors (dated by TCRdb to 2015 to 2018). Looking at the study overall: According to a later analysis, the roughly 120 validation repertoires were produced on the same platform as the roughly 600 repertoires of the first cohort. The study aimed to test whether signatures of past pathogen exposure could be identified by cataloging public T cell receptors. In addition to the first cohort of around 670 subjects, a separate validation cohort of over 90 different subjects was used. To predict cytomegalovirus infection status, the study brought together high-throughput TCR immunosequencing, statistical association of individual TCRs with disease status, and machine learning.

Libraries were constructed by the immunoSEQ multiplex PCR assay. The authors' pipeline ran thus. A statistical classification framework was built to diagnose cytomegalovirus status from the catalog of TCR beta chain sequences. TCRdb provides this immuneACCESS table in a form limited to in-frame rearrangements. Some clones are lacking; in checked studies, under half of them reflect an unresolved V gene, and why the rest are absent is not known. That table supplies the V and J calls and clone size; D and trimming were determined from the DNA. Present in this sample are about 220,000 clones, around nine tenths of which were seen just once. The top ten clones comprise 2.9% of the sample. V and J are trimmed by 7 bases and 5 bases, and the gene matches miss 10 bases of the junction. From the germline V gene (reference sequence), CDR1 is LNHDA and CDR2 is SQIVND. The CDR3 sequence holds 16 residues, the cysteine and phenylalanine included. Of all the DNA, just the CDR3 is kept, 48 bases in frame from base 1.

Note on this clone: The clone's antigen remains unknown. There are no base qualities to consult, and no much larger clone falls within one base.

Overall study results and their limits: The authors suggested that the approach could potentially be extended to other disease states and immunological phenotypes. Across donors, most TCR sequences were observed very rarely, whereas some public TCRs were present in many individuals. Of the cluster scores, roughly 95% were above 0 in a later analysis, which found that TCRs clustered in the first cohort also tended to co-occur in the 120 validation repertoires. The study listed 150 to 200 TCR beta chains as associated with cytomegalovirus. In vitro tests confirmed that a few of the cytomegalovirus-associated TCR beta chains recognize cytomegalovirus antigens. All 120 or so repertoires were used to score co-occurrence in the validation cohort in a later analysis, because that analysis had no HLA typing for the cohort. The classifier was reported to diagnose cytomegalovirus status with high specificity and sensitivity in both the original cohort and the validation cohort.

Separate from the roughly 650-subject first cohort, the validation cohort of roughly 120 subjects was the group to which the donors belonged. Sequenced: PBMCs. The clonotype was recovered from a woman under 30 in good health and CMV-seronegative. The chain is made from TRBV19 and TRBJ2-2; TRBD1 aligns with 10 central bases. The bases read TGTGCCAGTAATCGCCCGGGACAGGGGAGGACCGGGGAGCTGTTTTTT. It translates to CASNRPGQGRTGELFF. With the portions outside the CDR3 filled from the reference TRBV19 and TRBJ2-2 genes, the complete variable region becomes DGGITQSPKYLFRKEGQNVTLSCEQNLNHDAMYWYRQDPGQGLRLIYYSQIVNDFQKGDIAEGYSVSREKKESFPLTVTSAQKNPTAFYLCASNRPGQGRTGELFFGEGSRLTVL.